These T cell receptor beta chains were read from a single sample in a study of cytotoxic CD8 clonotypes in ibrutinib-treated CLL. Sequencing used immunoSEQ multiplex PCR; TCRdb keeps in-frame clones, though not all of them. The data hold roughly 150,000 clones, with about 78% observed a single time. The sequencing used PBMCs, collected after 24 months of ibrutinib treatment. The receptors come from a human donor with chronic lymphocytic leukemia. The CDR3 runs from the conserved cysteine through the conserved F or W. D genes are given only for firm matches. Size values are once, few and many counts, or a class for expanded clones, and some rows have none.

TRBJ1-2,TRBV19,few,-,CASRPGFEGYGYTF,TGTGCCAGTAGACCCGGCTTTGAGGGCTATGGCTACACCTTC
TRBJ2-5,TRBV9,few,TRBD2,CASSPRRLAGVETQYF,TGTGCCAGCAGCCCGCGCCGACTAGCGGGGGTGGAGACCCAGTACTTC
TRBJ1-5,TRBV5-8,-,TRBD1,CASAQGTGGNQPQHF,TGTGCCAGCGCCCAGGGGACAGGGGGGAATCAGCCCCAGCATTTT
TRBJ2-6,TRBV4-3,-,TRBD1,CASSQERQGFSGANVLTF,TGCGCCAGCAGCCAAGAGCGACAGGGTTTTTCTGGGGCCAACGTCCTGACTTTC
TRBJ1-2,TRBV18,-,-,CASSQGGDYGYTF,TGTGCCAGCTCGCAGGGAGGTGACTATGGCTACACCTTC
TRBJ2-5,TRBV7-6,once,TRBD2,CASSRGTSGVETQYF,TGTGCCAGCAGCCGCGGGACTAGCGGGGTGGAGACCCAGTACTTC
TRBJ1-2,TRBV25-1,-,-,CASSEPGQIYGYTF,TGTGCCAGCAGTGAACCGGGACAAATCTATGGCTACACCTTC
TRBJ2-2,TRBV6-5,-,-,CASSAGTYGELFF,TGTGCCAGCAGTGCCGGGACCTACGGGGAGCTGTTTTTT
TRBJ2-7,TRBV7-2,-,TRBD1,CASSLVGTGVKEQYF,TGTGCCAGCAGCTTAGTGGGGACAGGGGTCAAGGAGCAGTACTTC
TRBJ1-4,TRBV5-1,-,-,CASSLVGSPNEKLFF,TGCGCCAGCAGCTTGGTGGGGTCACCTAATGAAAAACTGTTTTTT
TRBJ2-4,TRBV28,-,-,CASTARWANIQYF,TGTGCCAGCACCGCCAGGTGGGCAAACATTCAGTACTTC
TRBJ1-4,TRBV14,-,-,CASRAGDLNEKLFF,TGTGCCAGCAGGGCGGGAGATTTAAATGAAAAACTGTTTTTT
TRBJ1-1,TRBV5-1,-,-,CASSLLTASQATEAFF,TGCGCCAGCAGCTTGTTGACAGCCTCCCAGGCCACTGAAGCTTTCTTT
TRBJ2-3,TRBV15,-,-,CATSRVWSNTQYF,TGTGCCACCAGCAGAGTTTGGTCTAATACGCAGTATTTT
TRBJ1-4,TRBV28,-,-,CASSRNEKLFF,TGTGCCAGCAGTCGCAATGAAAAACTGTTTTTT
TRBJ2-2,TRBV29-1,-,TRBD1,CSVGQGEAGELFF,TGCAGCGTTGGACAGGGGGAGGCCGGGGAGCTGTTTTTT
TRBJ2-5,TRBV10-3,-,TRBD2,CAISQPGTSGETQYF,TGTGCCATCAGTCAACCCGGGACTAGCGGAGAGACCCAGTACTTC
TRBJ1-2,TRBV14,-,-,CASSQANYGYTF,TGTGCCAGCAGCCAGGCTAACTATGGCTACACCTTC
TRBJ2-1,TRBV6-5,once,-,CASSQPGPSEQFF,TGTGCCAGCAGCCAGCCTGGGCCGTCCGAGCAGTTCTTC
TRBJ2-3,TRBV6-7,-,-,CARNSLGTQYF,TGTGCCAGGAATTCGTTGGGTACGCAGTATTTT
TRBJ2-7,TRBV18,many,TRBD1,CASSPLGQGYEQYF,TGTGCCAGCTCACCACTGGGACAGGGCTACGAGCAGTACTTC
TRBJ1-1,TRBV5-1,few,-,CASSLTGWGNTEAFF,TGCGCCAGCAGCCTTACAGGGTGGGGGAACACTGAAGCTTTCTTT
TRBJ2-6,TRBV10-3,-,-,CAIRPRGPASGANVLTF,TGTGCCATCAGGCCGAGGGGCCCCGCTTCTGGGGCCAACGTCCTGACTTTC
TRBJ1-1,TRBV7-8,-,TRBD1,CASSLAGGSRGREAFF,TGTGCCAGCAGCTTAGCGGGCGGGTCAAGGGGGCGTGAAGCTTTCTTT
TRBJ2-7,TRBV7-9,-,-,CASSLAGTPEQYF,TGTGCCAGCAGCTTGGCAGGGACCCCCGAGCAGTACTTC
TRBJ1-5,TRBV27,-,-,CASSTQGLGNQPQHF,TGTGCCAGCAGTACCCAGGGGCTTGGCAATCAGCCCCAGCATTTT
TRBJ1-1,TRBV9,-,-,CASSPPGQGVAFF,TGTGCCAGCAGCCCCCCTGGGCAGGGTGTGGCTTTCTTT
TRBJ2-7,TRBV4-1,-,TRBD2,CASSQSTGTSSLSYEQYF,TGCGCCAGCAGCCAATCAACCGGGACTAGCAGCCTCTCCTACGAGCAGTACTTC
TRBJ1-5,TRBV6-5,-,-,CASSYADQPQHF,TGTGCCAGCAGTTACGCGGATCAGCCCCAGCATTTT
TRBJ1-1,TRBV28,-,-,CASRLRGHGHTEAFF,TGTGCCAGCAGGCTCAGGGGCCACGGGCACACTGAAGCTTTCTTT
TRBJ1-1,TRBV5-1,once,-,CASSPTSTRNTEAFF,TGCGCCAGCAGCCCAACCTCGACGCGGAACACTGAAGCTTTCTTT
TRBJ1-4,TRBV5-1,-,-,CASSLGQGGEKLFF,TGCGCCAGCAGCTTGGGGCAGGGCGGTGAAAAACTGTTTTTT
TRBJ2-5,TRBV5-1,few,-,CASTSGSTQETQYF,TGCGCCAGCACCTCGGGTAGTACACAAGAGACCCAGTACTTC
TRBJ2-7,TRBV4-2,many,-,CASSQDLEGAQVHF,TGTGCCAGCAGCCAAGATCTGGAGGGGGCCCAGGTTCACTTC
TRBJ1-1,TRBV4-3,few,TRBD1,CASSQEGQGGTEAFF,TGCGCCAGCAGCCAAGAGGGTCAGGGGGGCACTGAAGCTTTCTTT
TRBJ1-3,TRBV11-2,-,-,CASSLGGWEGNTIYF,TGTGCCAGCAGCTTGGGGGGGTGGGAAGGAAACACCATATATTTT
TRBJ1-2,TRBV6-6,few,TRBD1,CASSGTGENYGYTF,TGTGCCAGCTCCGGGACAGGGGAAAACTATGGCTACACCTTC